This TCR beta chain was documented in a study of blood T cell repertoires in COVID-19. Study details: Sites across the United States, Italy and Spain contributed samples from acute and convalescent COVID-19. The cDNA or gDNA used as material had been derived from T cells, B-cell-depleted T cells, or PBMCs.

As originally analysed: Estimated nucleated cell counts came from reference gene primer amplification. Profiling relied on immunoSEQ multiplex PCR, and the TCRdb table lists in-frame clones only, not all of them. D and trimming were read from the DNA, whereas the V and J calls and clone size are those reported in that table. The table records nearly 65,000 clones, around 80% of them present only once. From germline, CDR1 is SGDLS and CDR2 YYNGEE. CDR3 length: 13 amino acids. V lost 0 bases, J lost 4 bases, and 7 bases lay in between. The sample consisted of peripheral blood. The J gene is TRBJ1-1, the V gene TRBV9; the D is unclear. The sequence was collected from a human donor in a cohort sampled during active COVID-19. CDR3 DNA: TGTGCCAGCAGCGTAGGGGAGTCCACTGAAGCTTTCTTT. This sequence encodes CASSVGESTEAFF.